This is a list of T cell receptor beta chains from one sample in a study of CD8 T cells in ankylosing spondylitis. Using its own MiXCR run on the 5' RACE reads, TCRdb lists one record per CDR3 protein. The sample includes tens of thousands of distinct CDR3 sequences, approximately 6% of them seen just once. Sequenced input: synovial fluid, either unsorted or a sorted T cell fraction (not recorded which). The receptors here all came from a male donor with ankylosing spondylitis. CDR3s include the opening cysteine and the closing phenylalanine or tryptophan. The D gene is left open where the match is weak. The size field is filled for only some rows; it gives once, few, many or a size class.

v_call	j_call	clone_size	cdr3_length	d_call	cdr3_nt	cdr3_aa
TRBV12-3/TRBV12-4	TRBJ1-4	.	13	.	TGTGCCAGCAGTCTTAGGGAACCGGTAAAACTGTTTTTT	CASSLREPVKLFF
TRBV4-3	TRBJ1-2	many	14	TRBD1	TGCGCCAGCAGCTCGAGGACAGGGTCCAGGGGCTACACCTTC	CASSSRTGSRGYTF
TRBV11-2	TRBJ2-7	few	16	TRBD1	TGTGCCAGCAGCCCCGGACAGGGGCCCCCAGCCTACGAGCAGTACTTC	CASSPGQGPPAYEQYF
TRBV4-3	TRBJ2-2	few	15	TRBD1	TGCGCCAGCAGCCAACAGGGGGTTAACACCGGGGAGCTGTTTTTT	CASSQQGVNTGELFF
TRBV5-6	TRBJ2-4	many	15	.	TGTGCCAGCAGCTTGGCCGCGGGAACCAAAAACATTCAGTACTTC	CASSLAAGTKNIQYF
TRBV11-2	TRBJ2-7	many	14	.	TGTGCCAGCAGCTCTTCTGGAGTCTCCTACGAGCAGTACTTC	CASSSSGVSYEQYF
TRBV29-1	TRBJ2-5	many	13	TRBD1	TGCAGCGTTGAGACAGGGGCCAGAGTGGCCCAGTACTTC	CSVETGARVAQYF
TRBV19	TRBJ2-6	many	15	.	TGTGCCAGTAGTATTGGGGGTTCTGGGGCCAACGTCCTGACTTTC	CASSIGGSGANVLTF
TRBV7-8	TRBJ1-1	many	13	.	TGTGCCAGCAGCTCTAGGGGGGACACTGAAGCTTTCTTT	CASSSRGDTEAFF
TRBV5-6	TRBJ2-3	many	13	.	TGTGCCAGCAGCTTTACGGCCCTCTCGGGGCAGTATTTT	CASSFTALSGQYF
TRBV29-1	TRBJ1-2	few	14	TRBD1	TGCAGCGTTGAAGATGGGACAGACCGCTATGGCTACACCTTC	CSVEDGTDRYGYTF
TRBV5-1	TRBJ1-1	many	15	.	TGCGCCAGCAGCTTGGGCCTGGGGAAGAACACTGAAGCTTTCTTT	CASSLGLGKNTEAFF
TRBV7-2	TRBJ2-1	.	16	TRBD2	TGTGCCAGCAGCTTAGGGGTAGCGGGTGGGGTGTCGGAGCAGTTCTTC	CASSLGVAGGVSEQFF